This T cell receptor beta chain was obtained from a study of cytomegalovirus exposure and HLA in healthy donors. Both 60 Vbeta primers and 13 Jbeta primers went into the PCR. Repertoires were generated with immunoSEQ multiplex PCR, while TCRdb's copy carries only in-frame clones and drops some. The data show approximately 160,000 clones, about two thirds seen once. The length of the CDR3 is 13 residues. V gave up 6 bases and J gave up 2 bases, with 10 bases separating them. The germline V gene has CDR1 SNHLY and CDR2 FYNNEI. This chain joins TRBV2 and TRBJ1-2; TRBD1 is a possible D gene (6 bases). The sequencing input was PBMCs. The origin of this receptor is a woman aged 18 to 35 in good health and CMV-seropositive. DNA of the CDR3: TGTGCCAGCAGCCCGACAGGCAACTATGGCTACACCTTC. Amino acids: CASSPTGNYGYTF.